This TCR beta chain is drawn from a study of blood T cell repertoires in COVID-19. Original data processing: Reference gene primers were amplified, and this amplification served to estimate nucleated cell counts. Produced via immunoSEQ multiplex PCR; TCRdb's table is partial and in-frame only. The V and J calls and clone size were taken over from that table, and D and trimming were inferred from the DNA. Altogether about 43,000 clones are present, approximately 86% being singletons, with the ten largest covering roughly 15%. This CDR3 comprises 11 residues. The sequence was obtained from a man between 60 and 75 years old with active COVID-19. J is TRBJ1-5 and V is TRBV12-1. TRBV12-1 is reported as a pseudogene. Material: peripheral blood. Here the CDR3 reads CASSLNQPQHF. The CDR3 DNA sequence: TGTGCCAGCAGCCTTAATCAGCCCCAGCATTTT.